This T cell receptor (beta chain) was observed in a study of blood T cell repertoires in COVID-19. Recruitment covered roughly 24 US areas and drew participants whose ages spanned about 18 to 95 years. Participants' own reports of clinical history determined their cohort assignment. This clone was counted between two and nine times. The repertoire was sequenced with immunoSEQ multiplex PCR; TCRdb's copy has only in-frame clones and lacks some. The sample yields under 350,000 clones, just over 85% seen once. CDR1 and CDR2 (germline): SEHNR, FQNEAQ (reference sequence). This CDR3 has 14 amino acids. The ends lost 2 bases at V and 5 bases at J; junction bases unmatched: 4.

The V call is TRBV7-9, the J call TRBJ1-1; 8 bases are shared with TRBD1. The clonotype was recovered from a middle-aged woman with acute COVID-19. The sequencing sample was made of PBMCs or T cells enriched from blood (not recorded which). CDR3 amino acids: CASSLQGARTEAFF. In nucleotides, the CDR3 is TGTGCCAGCAGCTTACAGGGGGCTCGGACTGAAGCTTTCTTT. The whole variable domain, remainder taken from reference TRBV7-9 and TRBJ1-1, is DTGVSQNPRHKITKRGQNVTFRCDPISEHNRLYWYRQTLGQGPEFLTYFQNEAQLEKSRLLSDRFSAERPKGSFSTLEIQRTEQGDSAMYLCASSLQGARTEAFFGQGTRLTVV.